One and the same sample provided the 2 T cell receptor beta chains below, sequenced in a study of T cells in Graves' hyperthyroidism and ophthalmopathy. From RNA transcripts, TCR beta CDR3 regions were amplified. An initial round of RT-PCR targeting the TCR CDR3 relied on the HTBI primer set. A single record per CDR3 protein comes from TCRdb applying MiXCR to the multiplex PCR reads. The data show hundreds of thousands of distinct CDR3 sequences, about a sixth seen once. Sequencing input: blood. Every receptor here comes from a woman in her late teens or twenties with Graves' hyperthyroidism.

The rearrangement uses TRBV6-1 and TRBJ1-6; the match to TRBD1 covers 9 bases. Trimming took 2 bases from V and 3 from J; bases not matched to a gene: 5. The CDR3 is made up of 17 amino acids. The V gene's germline CDR1 is MNHNS and CDR2 SASEGT. The CDR3 spells CASSESGTGFYNSPLHF. CDR3 sequence (DNA): TGTGCCAGCAGTGAATCGGGGACAGGGTTCTATAATTCACCCCTCCACTTT.

This clonotype was seen more than once but under ten times. The gene calls are TRBV9 and TRBJ1-2; possible D gene TRBD1, 5 bases. V was shortened by 6 bases and J by 10 bases, with 22 bases between the two germline ends. This CDR3 is 14 amino acids long. The V gene's germline CDR1 is SGDLS and CDR2 YYNGEE. Here the CDR3 DNA reads TGTGCCAGCAATTTGGGACCATGGACCCAACCCTACACCTTC. The encoded protein is CASNLGPWTQPYTF. The full variable domain, its missing parts supplied by reference TRBV9 and TRBJ1-2, is DSGVTQTPKHLITATGQRVTLRCSPRSGDLSVYWYQQSLDQGLQFLIQYYNGEERAKGNILERFSAQQFPDLHSELNLSSLELGDSALYFCASNLGPWTQPYTFGSGTRLTVV.